This TCR beta chain came from a study of preoperative IRX-2 immunotherapy in early breast cancer. Trimming took 5 bases from V and 4 from J; bases not matched to a gene: 7. The CDR3 totals 14 residues. Germline CDR1 and CDR2: MNHGY and SAAAGT. Treatment: preoperative locoregional IRX-2 cytokine immunotherapy. Samples came from a phase Ib trial of preoperative locoregional IRX-2 cytokine immunotherapy. Data came from immunoSEQ multiplex PCR; TCRdb stores just in-frame clones and leaves some out. The sample yields about 33,000 clones, 89% seen once. The source of this sequence is a human donor with breast cancer. V gene TRBV6-8 combines with J gene TRBJ1-2; 7 bases fit TRBD1. Source: tumor tissue, taken after IRX-2 immunotherapy. CDR3 loop: CASSDIGGVYGYTF. The DNA of the CDR3 is TGTGCCAGCAGTGATATAGGGGGCGTCTATGGCTACACCTTC.